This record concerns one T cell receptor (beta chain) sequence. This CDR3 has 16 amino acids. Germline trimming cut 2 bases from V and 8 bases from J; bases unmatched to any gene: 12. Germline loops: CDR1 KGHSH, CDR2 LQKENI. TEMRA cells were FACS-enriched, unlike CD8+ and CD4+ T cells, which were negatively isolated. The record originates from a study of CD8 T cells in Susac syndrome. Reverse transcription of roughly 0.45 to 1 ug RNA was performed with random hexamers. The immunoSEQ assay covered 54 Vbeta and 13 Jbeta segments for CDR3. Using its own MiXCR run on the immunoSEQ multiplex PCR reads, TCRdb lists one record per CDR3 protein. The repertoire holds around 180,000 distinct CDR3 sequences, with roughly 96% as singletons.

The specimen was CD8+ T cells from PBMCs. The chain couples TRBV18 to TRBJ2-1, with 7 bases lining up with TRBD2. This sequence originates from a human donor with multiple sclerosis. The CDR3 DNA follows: TGTGCCAGCTCACCAGTTGCCACTAGCGAGTACCATGAGCAGTTCTTC. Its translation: CASSPVATSEYHEQFF.